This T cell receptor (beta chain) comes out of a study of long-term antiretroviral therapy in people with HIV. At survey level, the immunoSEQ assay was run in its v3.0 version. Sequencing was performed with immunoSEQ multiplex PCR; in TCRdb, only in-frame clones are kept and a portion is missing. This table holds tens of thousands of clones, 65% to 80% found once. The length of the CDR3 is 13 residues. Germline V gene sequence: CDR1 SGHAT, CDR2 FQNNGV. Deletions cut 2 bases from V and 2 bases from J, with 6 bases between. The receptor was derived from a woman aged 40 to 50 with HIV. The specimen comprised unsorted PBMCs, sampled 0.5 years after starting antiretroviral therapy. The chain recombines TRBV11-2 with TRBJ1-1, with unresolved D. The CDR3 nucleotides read TGTGCCAGCAGCTTACGAGAAAACACTGAAGCTTTCTTT. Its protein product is CASSLRENTEAFF.